The 9 T cell receptor beta chains reported below all come from one sample, sequenced in a study of shared clonotypes between healthy human individuals. Some clones are missing from TCRdb's copy, which holds only in-frame ones; the method was immunoSEQ multiplex PCR. This sample has 450,000 or so clones, with approximately 80% found just once. Material: PBMCs. The source is a middle-aged woman in good health. Some clones in this sample may be carry-over from other donors' samples.

This rearrangement joins TRBV19 to TRBJ1-5; 7 bases line up with TRBD1. Trimming cost V 5 bases and J 1 base; bases outside gene matches: 5. Germline loops: CDR1 LNHDA, CDR2 SQIVND (reference sequence). CDR3 length equals 15 residues. The CDR3 protein is CASSLGQRSNQPQHF. In DNA, the CDR3 is TGTGCCAGTAGTTTGGGACAGCGGAGCAATCAGCCCCAGCATTTT.

The CDR3 region is CAMGVRDYRSYEQYF. As DNA, the CDR3 is TGTGCCATGGGGGTACGGGACTACCGATCCTACGAGCAGTACTTC. The chain carries TRBV15 and TRBJ2-7, with 7 bases that match TRBD2. CDR1 and CDR2 from the germline V gene are LNHNV and YYDKDF (reference sequence). V was clipped by 10 bases and J by 1 base; unmatched bases: 13. This CDR3 is built from 15 residues.

Points on this clone: Within the sample, other DNA sequences also encode this same CDR3. This sequence joins TRBV5-6 and TRBJ1-2, with D maybe TRBD1 (6 bases). Germline CDR1 reads SGHDT; CDR2 reads YYEEEE. The V and J ends lost 2 bases and 8 bases respectively, with 13 bases between them. This CDR3 region has 13 residues. CDR3 region: CASSLTGFYGYTF. Written as DNA, the CDR3 is TGTGCCAGCAGCTTAACAGGGTTCTACGGCTACACCTTC.

The chain links TRBV28 to TRBJ1-3; weak D call: TRBD1 (6 bases). V lost 4 bases and J lost 0, with 16 bases in between. CDR1 is MDHEN, CDR2 SYDVKM, per germline. This CDR3 has 17 residues. This CDR3 is CASSSPSGGGSGNTIYF. CDR3 sequence (DNA): TGTGCCAGCAGTTCCCCCTCGGGAGGGGGCTCTGGAAACACCATATATTTT.

The rearrangement joins TRBV27 to TRBJ2-7; 15 bases line up with TRBD2. The germline CDR1 and CDR2 sequences are MNHEY and SMNVEV (reference sequence). Trimming took 5 bases from V and 1 from J; bases not matched to a gene: 12. This CDR3 is 19 amino acids long. This CDR3 reads CASSRGLAGGPHISYEQYF. In nucleotides, the CDR3 is TGTGCCAGCAGTCGGGGACTAGCGGGAGGTCCCCACATTTCCTACGAGCAGTACTTC.

The chain couples TRBV30 to TRBJ2-6; D is unresolved. Trimming removed 4 bases from V and 0 bases from J, with 7 bases in between. The germline CDR1 and CDR2 sequences are GTSNPN and SVGIG (reference sequence). This CDR3 comprises 14 residues. The chain's CDR3 is CAWTIRSGANVLTF. CDR3 DNA sequence: TGTGCCTGGACTATCCGCTCTGGGGCCAACGTCCTGACTTTC. The full variable domain, completed using reference TRBV30 and TRBJ2-6, is SQTIHQWPATLVQPVGSPLSLECTVEGTSNPNLYWYRQAAGRGLQLLFYSVGIGQISSEVPQNLSASRPQDRQFILSSKKLLLSDSGFYLCAWTIRSGANVLTFGAGSRLTVL.

The rearrangement links TRBV28 to TRBJ2-7; no reliable D call. CDR1 is MDHEN and CDR2 is SYDVKM in the germline V gene. The germline V and J ends were trimmed by 6 bases and 1 base, with 10 bases remaining between them. The CDR3 has 13 amino acids. The CDR3 DNA follows: TGTGCCAGCAGGTCCCCCGGATCCTACGAGCAGTACTTC. The encoded protein is CASRSPGSYEQYF.

The chain links TRBV4-3 to TRBJ2-7; 9 bases align to TRBD1. Germline CDR1 is LGHNA and CDR2 is YSLEER. V lost 4 bases, J lost 5 bases, and 12 bases stayed unmatched. The CDR3 length is 16 residues. The CDR3 sequence is CASSPPVRDREDEQYF. The CDR3, as DNA: TGCGCCAGCAGCCCCCCTGTCCGGGACAGGGAGGACGAGCAGTACTTC.

The chain carries TRBV30 and TRBJ1-1; D unresolved. CDR3 length: 14 amino acids. Germline V gives CDR1 GTSNPN, CDR2 SVGIG (reference sequence). Trimming removed 1 base from V and 2 bases from J, with 11 bases in between. CDR3 in amino acids: CAWSAVWLNTEAFF. The DNA of the CDR3 is TGTGCCTGGAGTGCTGTCTGGTTAAACACTGAAGCTTTCTTT.